This T cell receptor beta chain was sequenced for a study of T cells in narcolepsy. This clone was seen a few times. Profiled with immunoSEQ multiplex PCR; TCRdb holds only in-frame clones, not every one. The sample lists tens of thousands of clones; around 83% were seen once. The germline V gene encodes CDR1 SQVTM and CDR2 ANQGSEA. V was pared by 8 bases and J by 2 bases, with 3 bases of the junction left unmatched. The CDR3 runs to 12 residues. The chain recombines TRBV29-1 with TRBJ2-3; 8 positions match TRBD1. What was sequenced was CD45RA- memory CD4+ T cells from PBMCs. This receptor was taken from a human donor with narcolepsy. This chain's CDR3 is CSYRGSTDTQYF. The CDR3 DNA reads TGCAGCTACAGGGGGTCCACAGATACGCAGTATTTT.